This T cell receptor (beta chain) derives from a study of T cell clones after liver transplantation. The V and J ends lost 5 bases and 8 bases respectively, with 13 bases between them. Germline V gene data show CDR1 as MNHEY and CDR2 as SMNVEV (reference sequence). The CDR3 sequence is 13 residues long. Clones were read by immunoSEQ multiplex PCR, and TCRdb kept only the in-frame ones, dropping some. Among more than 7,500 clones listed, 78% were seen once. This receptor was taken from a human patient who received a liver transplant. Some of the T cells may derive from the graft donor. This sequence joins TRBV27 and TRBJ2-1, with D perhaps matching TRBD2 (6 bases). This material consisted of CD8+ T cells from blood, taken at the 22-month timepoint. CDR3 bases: TGTGCCAGCAGTAGACTAGATTCGGATGAGCAGTTCTTC. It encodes CASSRLDSDEQFF.